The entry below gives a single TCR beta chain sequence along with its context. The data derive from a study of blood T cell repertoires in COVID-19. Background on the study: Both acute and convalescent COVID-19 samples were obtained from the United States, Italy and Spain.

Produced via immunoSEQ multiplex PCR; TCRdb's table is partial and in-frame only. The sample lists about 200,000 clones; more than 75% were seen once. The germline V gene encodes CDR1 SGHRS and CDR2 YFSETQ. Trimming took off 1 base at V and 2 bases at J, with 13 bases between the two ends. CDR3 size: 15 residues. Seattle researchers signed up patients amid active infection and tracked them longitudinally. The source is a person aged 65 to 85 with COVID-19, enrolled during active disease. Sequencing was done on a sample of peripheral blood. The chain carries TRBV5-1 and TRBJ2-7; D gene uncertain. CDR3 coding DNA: TGCGCCAGCAGCTTGAGTTTTCAGGAACCCTACGAGCAGTACTTC. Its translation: CASSLSFQEPYEQYF.